The 18 T cell receptor beta chains in this list originate from one sample, sequenced in a study of OX40 agonist ivuxolimab in advanced cancers. Only in-frame clones appear in the TCRdb table, and some are missing; sequencing was by immunoSEQ multiplex PCR. The sample has about 83,000 clones, more than 75% seen once. The sequencing used CD4+ or CD8+ T cells sorted from blood, collected in a trial of the OX40 agonist ivuxolimab. The source of these receptors is an adult with an advanced solid tumor such as melanoma, head and neck, liver or kidney cancer.

This clone was seen a single time. The chain combines TRBV4-3 with TRBJ2-2; 8 bases fit TRBD2. J was trimmed by 4 bases and V by 0 bases; bases with no gene match: 7. CDR1 and CDR2 from the germline V gene are LGHNA and YSLEER. There are 17 residues in the CDR3. The CDR3 sequence is CASSQDLGLAGTGELFF. The CDR3 coding sequence is TGCGCCAGCAGCCAAGATTTAGGGCTAGCGGGCACCGGGGAGCTGTTTTTT.

V is TRBV28 and J is TRBJ2-3; TRBD1 is a possible D gene (5 bases). In germline, CDR1 is MDHEN, CDR2 SYDVKM. The CDR3 has 17 residues. V lost 0 bases and J lost 0, with 13 bases in between. CDR3 sequence: CASSLWGPAISTDTQYF. The DNA for the CDR3 is TGTGCCAGCAGTTTATGGGGGCCCGCCATTAGCACAGATACGCAGTATTTT.

The chain recombines TRBV7-2 with TRBJ1-1; no clear D. In germline, CDR1 is SGHTA, CDR2 FQGNSA. The CDR3 sequence is 14 residues long. Trimming removed 3 bases at V and 2 bases at J, with 10 bases between. The CDR3 region is CASSFGSANTEAFF. The CDR3 coding sequence is TGTGCCAGCAGCTTCGGGAGCGCCAACACTGAAGCTTTCTTT.

The chain combines TRBV7-9 with TRBJ2-7; maybe TRBD2 (7 bases). V lost 5 bases and J 1 base, leaving 12 bases between the germline ends. CDR3 length equals 14 residues. Per the germline V gene, CDR1 is SEHNR and CDR2 is FQNEAQ (reference sequence). CDR3 region: CASSGGAGSYEQYF. The CDR3 region has the DNA TGTGCCAGCAGCGGGGGGGCTGGGTCCTACGAGCAGTACTTC. The whole variable domain, filled in from reference TRBV7-9 and TRBJ2-7, reads DTGVSQNPRHKITKRGQNVTFRCDPISEHNRLYWYRQTLGQGPEFLTYFQNEAQLEKSRLLSDRFSAERPKGSFSTLEIQRTEQGDSAMYLCASSGGAGSYEQYFGPGTRLTVT.

The rearrangement joins TRBV5-4 to TRBJ2-1, with TRBD2 matching over 11 bases. CDR1 and CDR2 from the germline V gene are SGHNT and YYREEE (reference sequence). This CDR3 region has 18 residues. After removal of 0 bases from V and 4 bases from J, the junction contained 9 bases not matched to a gene. CDR3 nucleotide sequence: TGTGCCAGCAGCTTGGGTAGCGGGAGGGTTTCGGAATACAATGAGCAGTTCTTC. Protein sequence: CASSLGSGRVSEYNEQFF.

J is TRBJ2-1 and V is TRBV5-1; D is ambiguous. The CDR3 loop spans 14 amino acids. The V end lost 2 bases, the J end lost 5 bases, and 11 bases lay between the germline ends. Germline V gene data show CDR1 as SGHRS and CDR2 as YFSETQ. The CDR3 is CASSLAPPNNEQFF. The CDR3 nucleotides read TGCGCCAGCAGCTTAGCCCCGCCGAACAATGAGCAGTTCTTC.

The rearrangement links TRBV19 to TRBJ2-7; 12 nucleotides align to TRBD1. The CDR3 runs to 16 residues. The V gene's germline CDR1 is LNHDA and CDR2 SQIVND (reference sequence). V shed 1 base and J 2 bases; nucleotides not matched to a gene: 3. CDR3 loop: CASSIGGQGAAYEQYF. In nucleotides, the CDR3 is TGTGCCAGTAGTATAGGGGGACAGGGGGCCGCCTACGAGCAGTACTTC.

This clone was recorded only once. The CDR3 sequence is CASMELSTDTQYF. The CDR3 DNA sequence: TGTGCCAGCATGGAGCTAAGCACAGATACGCAGTATTTT. The chain employs TRBV2 and TRBJ2-3; D unresolved. This CDR3 has 13 residues. The germline V gene encodes CDR1 SNHLY and CDR2 FYNNEI. The V end lost 7 bases, the J end lost 0 bases, and 8 bases lay between the germline ends.

The rearrangement links TRBV4-1 to TRBJ2-5, with TRBD2 identical over 14 bases. Trimming took 0 bases from V and 4 from J; bases not matched to a gene: 7. This CDR3 has 18 residues. Germline-derived CDR1 and CDR2 are MGHRA and YSYEKL. CDR3 sequence (DNA): TGCGCCAGCAGCCAAGATCCCCGACTAGCGGGAGGGGGAGAGACCCAGTACTTC. Amino acids: CASSQDPRLAGGGETQYF.

V usage is TRBV4-1 and J usage is TRBJ2-5; no clear D gene. The CDR3 is 15 residues long. Trimming took off 4 bases at V and 4 bases at J, with 16 bases between the two ends. In germline, CDR1 is MGHRA, CDR2 YSYEKL. As DNA, the CDR3 is TGCGCCAGCAGCCTGAATGGCCTTACGTCAGAGACCCAGTACTTC. The encoded protein is CASSLNGLTSETQYF.

The J gene is TRBJ2-2, the V gene TRBV7-7, with D perhaps TRBD2 (5 bases). CDR3 length: 15 residues. V was clipped by 4 bases and J by 0 bases, with 9 bases between them. The germline V gene encodes CDR1 SSHAT and CDR2 FNYEAQ (reference sequence). DNA for the CDR3: TGTGCCAGCAGCTCCTTCGGGGCGAACACCGGGGAGCTGTTTTTT. It encodes CASSSFGANTGELFF.

The chain links TRBV28 to TRBJ2-5; TRBD1 matches 8 bases. Unmatched junction bases numbered 9, after V lost 7 bases and J lost 5 bases. Germline V lookup: CDR1 MDHEN, CDR2 SYDVKM. There are 14 residues in the CDR3. CDR3 in DNA: TGTGCCAGCAAAGGACAGGGAACTTGGGAGACCCAGTACTTC. Amino acids: CASKGQGTWETQYF.

This clone was counted once. The rearrangement joins TRBV15 to TRBJ2-7; D gene unclear. With 0 bases removed from V and 4 bases from J, the gap between germline ends came to 10 bases. The CDR3 has 14 amino acids. The V gene's germline CDR1 is LNHNV and CDR2 YYDKDF (reference sequence). The CDR3 DNA reads TGTGCCACCAGCAGAGATATTGGCAGATACGAGCAGTACTTC. Its protein is CATSRDIGRYEQYF.

This chain links TRBV11-2 with TRBJ1-4; TRBD1 is a possible D gene (5 bases). V dropped 4 bases and J dropped 7 bases, with 13 bases sitting between them. Germline V gene data show CDR1 as SGHAT and CDR2 as FQNNGV. CDR3 length equals 14 residues. This CDR3 is CASSYDWRGEKLFF. The CDR3, as DNA: TGTGCCAGCAGCTACGACTGGAGGGGTGAAAAACTGTTTTTT.

Here the CDR3 DNA reads TGTGCCAGCGTCCGACAATGGGGGGATAACACTGAAGCTTTCTTT. Its translation: CASVRQWGDNTEAFF. V gene TRBV18 combines with J gene TRBJ1-1; D may be TRBD1 (5 bases). Looked up from germline, CDR1 is KGHSH and CDR2 is LQKENI. Deletions cut 8 bases from V and 2 bases from J, with 18 bases between. The CDR3 is 15 amino acids.

The chain recombines TRBV10-3 with TRBJ2-2; D unresolved. The V end lost 0 bases, the J end lost 5 bases, and 7 bases lay between the germline ends. The CDR3 length is 14 residues. The germline CDR1 and CDR2 sequences are ENHRY and SYGVKD. The CDR3 coding sequence is TGTGCCATCAGTGAGTCAGGAGAAACCGGGGAGCTGTTTTTT. Protein sequence: CAISESGETGELFF.

The V and J genes are TRBV7-9 and TRBJ1-2; tentative D call: TRBD1 (6 bases). CDR3 length: 13 residues. Germline V gene lookup returns CDR1 SEHNR and CDR2 FQNEAQ (reference sequence). Trimming removed 3 bases from V and 6 bases from J, with 11 bases in between. CDR3 coding DNA: TGTGCCAGCAGCTTCACACAGGGAGATGGCTACACCTTC. It yields the protein CASSFTQGDGYTF.

The chain joins TRBV18 to TRBJ2-2; 7 nucleotides line up with TRBD1. V shed 0 bases, J shed 2 bases, and the junction held 9 bases outside the gene matches. CDR3 size: 18 residues. Germline assignment: CDR1 KGHSH and CDR2 LQKENI. The CDR3 spells CASSPPNRGPGNTGELFF. CDR3 nucleotides: TGTGCCAGCTCACCACCTAACAGGGGCCCGGGTAACACCGGGGAGCTGTTTTTT. Based on the CDR3 plus reference TRBV18 and TRBJ2-2, the full variable domain is NAGVMQNPRHLVRRRGQEARLRCSPMKGHSHVYWYRQLPEEGLKFMVYLQKENIIDESGMPKERFSAEFPKEGPSILRIQQVVRGDSAAYFCASSPPNRGPGNTGELFFGEGSRLTVL.